The present T cell receptor beta chain was sequenced within a study of blood T cells in healthy people across ages. The count of this clonotype is one. The junction shows a germline mismatch at one end, possibly a read error. A sample-barcoded 5' primer and a J-beta primer mix were used in a second PCR of roughly 7 to 11 cycles. MiXCR, applied by TCRdb to the 5' RACE reads, yields one record per CDR3 protein. This sample has about 810,000 distinct CDR3 sequences, with roughly 34% found just once. The sequenced sample consisted of blood. This clonotype was obtained from a young man in good health.

The CDR3 DNA sequence: TGTGCCAGCGACCTGAGCTCCTACAATAAGCAGTTCTTC. Amino acid sequence: CASDLSSYNKQFF. This chain uses TRBV2 with TRBJ2-1; no firm D call. The V gene's germline CDR1 is SNHLY and CDR2 FYNNEI. The CDR3 runs 13 residues.